The entry below describes one TCR beta chain. No antigen is known for it. Germline lookup yields CDR1 MNHEY and CDR2 SMNVEV (reference sequence). This CDR3 has 19 amino acids. This sample is drawn from a study of blood T cells in healthy people across ages. Findings and limits, study-wide: Lack of knowledge of donor CMV status possibly confounded expanded clonotype changes. Age advanced and TCR beta diversity per million T cells fell, roughly linearly.

It was with a sample-barcoded 5' primer and a J-beta primer mix that a second PCR of roughly 7 to 12 cycles was run. TCRdb itself ran the 5' RACE reads through MiXCR, one entry per CDR3 protein. The data show approximately 1.5 million distinct CDR3 sequences, with roughly 43% seen just once and 4% held by the top ten. This chain links TRBV27 with TRBJ2-5; 8 nucleotides match TRBD1. Judging by the DNA end, TRBJ2-7 fits better; the J call may be wrong. The receptor's source is a woman between 18 and 30 years old in good health. Material for sequencing was blood. As DNA, the CDR3 is TGTGCCAGCAGTTTAAATCGAGGGACAGGCTCTTATCTCACCTACGAGCAGTACTTC. This gives the protein CASSLNRGTGSYLTYEQYF.